One and the same sample provided the 19 T cell receptor beta chains below, sequenced in a study of blood T cell repertoires in COVID-19. Sequenced by immunoSEQ multiplex PCR; TCRdb stores in-frame clones only, minus some. This table has approximately 350,000 clones, about nine tenths appearing once. Sequencing was carried out using peripheral blood. The receptors here all came from a woman aged 65 to 85 with COVID-19, enrolled during active disease.

The rearrangement uses TRBV19 and TRBJ2-1, with a tentative D call TRBD1 (5 bases). This CDR3 contains 15 residues. Trimming left V 7 bases short and J 6 bases short, with 19 bases between. The V gene's germline CDR1 is LNHDA and CDR2 SQIVND (reference sequence). CDR3 nucleotide sequence: TGTGCCAGTATCTCCGCCGCAGGGCGTTTCAATGAGCAGTTCTTC. As protein: CASISAAGRFNEQFF.

This chain connects TRBV11-2 to TRBJ2-7; possible D gene TRBD2, 5 bases. This CDR3 region has 15 residues. CDR1 and CDR2 from the germline V gene are SGHAT and FQNNGV. Deletions cut 3 bases from V and 4 bases from J, with 16 bases between. DNA of the CDR3: TGTGCCAGCAGCTTCGGGGATTCAGTATTTTACGAGCAGTACTTC. This codes for CASSFGDSVFYEQYF.

The J gene is TRBJ2-4, the V gene TRBV6-5; the D gene is possibly TRBD1 (6 bases). Trimming removed 5 bases at V and 4 bases at J, with 12 bases between. CDR3 size: 14 residues. From germline, CDR1 is MNHEY and CDR2 SVGAGI. CDR3 loop: CASSPGQPKNIQYF. The CDR3 DNA reads as TGTGCCAGCAGTCCCGGACAGCCTAAAAACATTCAGTACTTC.

The chain combines TRBV5-4 with TRBJ1-1; D is unclear. CDR1 SGHNT and CDR2 YYREEE come from the germline V gene (reference sequence). This CDR3 is built from 15 residues. V was pared by 0 bases and J by 5 bases, with 14 bases between. The CDR3 DNA is TGTGCCAGCAGCTTGGCCAAGCACGGTTGGACTGAAGCTTTCTTT. It specifies CASSLAKHGWTEAFF.

The chain recombines TRBV4-1 with TRBJ2-5, with 11 bases that match TRBD2. The CDR3 loop spans 16 amino acids. J lost 5 bases, V lost 4 bases, and 9 bases had no gene match. Germline-derived CDR1 and CDR2 are MGHRA and YSYEKL. This chain's CDR3 is CASSRLPGLAAETQYF. The CDR3 coding sequence is TGCGCCAGCAGCCGCCTTCCGGGACTAGCGGCGGAGACCCAGTACTTC.

The V call is TRBV30, the J call TRBJ1-4; D uncertain. Germline loops: CDR1 GTSNPN, CDR2 SVGIG (reference sequence). The CDR3 length is 13 residues. The V and J ends lost 0 bases and 7 bases respectively, with 9 bases between them. This CDR3 reads CAWSVQNLEKLFF. CDR3 sequence (DNA): TGTGCCTGGAGTGTACAAAATCTTGAAAAACTGTTTTTT.

The genes are TRBV24-1 and TRBJ1-5; TRBD1 matches at 8 bases. This CDR3 contains 12 residues. Germline V gene data show CDR1 as KGHDR and CDR2 as SFDVKD. J lost 4 bases, V lost 9 bases, and 1 base had no gene match. The CDR3 nucleotides read TGTGCCACCCAGGGGGCTAATCAGCCCCAGCATTTT. This encodes CATQGANQPQHF.

Only one count was recorded for this clone. V and J are TRBV7-6 and TRBJ1-2, with 8 bases identical to TRBD1. There are 17 residues in the CDR3. Germline lookup yields CDR1 SGHVS and CDR2 FNYEAQ. J gave up 0 bases and V 6 bases, and 12 bases lay outside the gene matches. DNA of the CDR3: TGTGCCAGCAGTCTAGGGACAGGCTACTCAGCTAACTATGGCTACACCTTC. Translated, it gives CASSLGTGYSANYGYTF.

The chain links TRBV5-1 to TRBJ1-2, with 7 bases matching TRBD1. V shed 4 bases, J shed 6 bases, and the junction held 6 bases outside the gene matches. CDR1 is SGHRS and CDR2 is YFSETQ in the germline V gene. The length of the CDR3 is 13 residues. CDR3 coding DNA: TGCGCCAGCAGCCAGGAAACAGGGGATGGCTACACCTTC. This encodes CASSQETGDGYTF.

The rearrangement uses TRBV5-6 and TRBJ1-3, with a weak D call TRBD1 (6 bases). From germline, CDR1 is SGHDT and CDR2 YYEEEE. This CDR3 comprises 16 residues. The V end was cut by 0 bases, the J end by 2 bases, with 12 bases between. CDR3 region: CASSLAWQGTGNTIYF. For the CDR3, the DNA is TGTGCCAGCAGCTTGGCCTGGCAGGGGACTGGAAACACCATATATTTT. The variable domain in full, with the rest retrieved from reference TRBV5-6 and TRBJ1-3, is DAGVTQSPTHLIKTRGQQVTLRCSPKSGHDTVSWYQQALGQGPQFIFQYYEEEERQRGNFPDRFSGHQFPNYSSELNVNALLLGDSALYLCASSLAWQGTGNTIYFGEGSWLTVV.

Written as DNA, the CDR3 is TGTGCCAGCACCTTCGACAGGGTTGAAGCTTTCTTT. Its translation: CASTFDRVEAFF. The chain recombines TRBV11-2 with TRBJ1-1; 7 bases map to TRBD1. V lost 7 bases to trimming and J lost 7 bases; unmatched junction nucleotides: 6. Per germline, CDR1 SGHAT and CDR2 FQNNGV. The CDR3 is made up of 12 amino acids.

V gene TRBV6-5 combines with J gene TRBJ1-1; tentative D call: TRBD1 (6 bases). Germline V CDR1 and CDR2: MNHEY, SVGAGI. Trimming pared 2 bases from V and 5 bases from J, leaving 12 bases between. This CDR3 comprises 14 residues. The CDR3 region has the DNA TGTGCCAGCAGTTACGGACAGTGGGGGACTGAAGCTTTCTTT. This encodes CASSYGQWGTEAFF.

With respect to this clone: The same CDR3 can be traced to other DNA sequences in this sample. The chain couples TRBV20-1 to TRBJ1-5; D gene unclear. CDR3 length: 11 residues. From germline, CDR1 is DFQATT and CDR2 SNEGSKA (reference sequence). Deletions cut 3 bases from V and 7 bases from J, with 7 bases between. In nucleotides, the CDR3 is TGCAGTGCTAGTTCAGGCCAGCCCCAGCATTTT. Translating it yields CSASSGQPQHF.

This chain joins TRBV2 and TRBJ1-1, with D tentatively TRBD1 (6 bases). Per the germline V gene, CDR1 is SNHLY and CDR2 is FYNNEI. This CDR3 spans 17 amino acids. V was pared by 0 bases and J by 0 bases, with 14 bases between. The CDR3 sequence is CASSEAEGTIMNTEAFF. The CDR3 bases are TGTGCCAGCAGTGAAGCAGAAGGGACAATCATGAACACTGAAGCTTTCTTT.

The chain carries TRBV12-5 and TRBJ1-2; 7 bases map to TRBD1. The germline V gene has CDR1 LGHNT and CDR2 FRNRAP. This CDR3 comprises 15 residues. Losses at the gene ends were 3 bases for V and 0 bases for J; bases not matched to a gene: 4. CDR3 sequence reads: CASGFHDRANYGYTF. CDR3 nucleotides: TGTGCTAGTGGTTTCCACGACAGGGCTAACTATGGCTACACCTTC.

This sequence joins TRBV29-1 and TRBJ2-1; 7 nucleotides align to TRBD1. CDR1 and CDR2 from the germline V gene are SQVTM and ANQGSEA. J lost 0 bases, V lost 8 bases, and 10 bases had no gene match. The CDR3 sequence is 15 residues long. The CDR3 loop reads CSTHGQASSYNEQFF. DNA of the CDR3: TGCAGCACCCACGGACAGGCAAGCTCCTACAATGAGCAGTTCTTC.

This clone was seen a handful of times. The V and J genes are TRBV18 and TRBJ1-2; D may be TRBD1 (5 bases). The length of the CDR3 is 16 residues. V was pared by 6 bases and J by 5 bases, with 22 bases between. Germline V gene lookup returns CDR1 KGHSH and CDR2 LQKENI. The CDR3 here is CASSPGDAPYRYGYTF. CDR3 DNA: TGTGCCAGCTCTCCGGGGGACGCCCCGTACCGATATGGCTACACCTTC.

This chain links TRBV14 with TRBJ2-6, with 7 bases lining up with TRBD1. Germline V gene lookup returns CDR1 SGHDN and CDR2 FVKESK. V was clipped by 3 bases and J by 13 bases; unmatched bases: 12. This CDR3 contains 15 residues. The chain's CDR3 is CASSQDRPLVLVLTF. DNA of the CDR3: TGTGCCAGCAGCCAGGACAGGCCCCTGGTTTTGGTCCTGACTTTC.

This clone was found once. The V and J genes are TRBV5-8 and TRBJ1-5; 10 positions match TRBD1. The V segment lost 4 bases and the J segment 4 bases; nucleotides outside the gene matches: 11. The CDR3 consists of 17 residues. Germline lookup yields CDR1 SGHTS and CDR2 YDEGEE. The CDR3, as DNA: TGTGCCAGCAGCGGGGGGACCGGGACAGGGGTAAATCAGCCCCAGCATTTT. It translates to CASSGGTGTGVNQPQHF.